The sequence of this TCR beta chain was determined in a study of blood T cell repertoires in COVID-19. About the study: The United States, Italy and Spain provided the acute and convalescent COVID-19 samples.

The germline V gene encodes CDR1 SEHNR and CDR2 FQNEAQ (reference sequence). This CDR3 has 14 amino acids. Trimming removed 4 bases at V and 2 bases at J, with 12 bases between. Sequenced by immunoSEQ multiplex PCR; TCRdb stores in-frame clones only, minus some. The data hold tens of thousands of clones, with approximately 88% observed a single time. There are a few counts of this clone. The Seattle patients joined while their infection was active and were tracked longitudinally afterward. The rearrangement uses TRBV7-9 and TRBJ2-7, with TRBD1 as a possible D gene (6 bases). Sequencing was performed on peripheral blood. The receptor was isolated from a young man with COVID-19, enrolled during active disease. The CDR3 nucleotides read TGTGCCAGCAGCTCAAATGGACAGACCTACGAGCAGTACTTC. It is translated as CASSSNGQTYEQYF.